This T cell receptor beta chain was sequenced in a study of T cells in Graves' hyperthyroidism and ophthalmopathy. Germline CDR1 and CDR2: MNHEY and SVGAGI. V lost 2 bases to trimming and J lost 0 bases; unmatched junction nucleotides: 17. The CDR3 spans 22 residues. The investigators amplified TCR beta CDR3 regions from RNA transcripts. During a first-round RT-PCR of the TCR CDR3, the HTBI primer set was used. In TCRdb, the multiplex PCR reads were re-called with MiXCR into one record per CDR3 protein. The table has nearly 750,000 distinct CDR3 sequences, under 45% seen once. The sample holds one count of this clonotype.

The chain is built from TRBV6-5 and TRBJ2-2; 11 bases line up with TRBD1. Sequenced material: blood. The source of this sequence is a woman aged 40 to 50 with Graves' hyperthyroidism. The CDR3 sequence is CASSYRDRGEDTPYANTGELFF. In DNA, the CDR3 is TGTGCCAGCAGTTACCGGGACAGGGGGGAAGATACGCCGTACGCGAACACCGGGGAGCTGTTTTTT.